This TCR beta chain was sequenced during a study of PD-1 blockade in classical Hodgkin lymphoma. Study-level results: Patients excluded were those beginning nivolumab under 1 year after ASCT.

This clone was counted only a few times. The antigen remains undetermined. This CDR3 region has 13 residues. Trimming left V 7 bases short and J 6 bases short, with 15 bases between. Germline CDR1 reads SGHVS; CDR2 reads FQNEAQ. Each patient experienced a relapse that followed autologous stem cell transplantation, and brentuximab vedotin exposure varied. The table came from immunoSEQ multiplex PCR; TCRdb's copy has only in-frame clones and leaves some out. The sample lists around 99,000 clones; around 81% were seen once. Material: peripheral blood mononuclear cells (PBMCs), obtained before the second cycle of nivolumab. The V call is TRBV7-8, the J call TRBJ1-1, with D perhaps matching TRBD1 (6 bases). This sequence originates from a human donor with classical Hodgkin lymphoma. CDR3 DNA sequence: TGTGCCAGCACCCCGTCGGGGGCCGCTGAAGCTTTCTTT. It translates to CASTPSGAAEAFF.